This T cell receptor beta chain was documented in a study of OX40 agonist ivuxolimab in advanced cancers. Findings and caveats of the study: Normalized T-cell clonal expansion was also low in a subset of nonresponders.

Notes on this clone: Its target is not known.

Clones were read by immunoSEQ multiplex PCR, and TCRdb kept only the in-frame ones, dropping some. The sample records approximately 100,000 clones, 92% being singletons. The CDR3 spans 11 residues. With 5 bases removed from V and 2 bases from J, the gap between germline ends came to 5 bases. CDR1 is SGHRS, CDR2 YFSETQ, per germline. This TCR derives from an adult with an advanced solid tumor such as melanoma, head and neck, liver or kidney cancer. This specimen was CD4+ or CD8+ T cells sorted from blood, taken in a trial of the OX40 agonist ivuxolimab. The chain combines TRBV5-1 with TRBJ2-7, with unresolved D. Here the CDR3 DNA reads TGCGCCAGCAGGGGGACCTACGAGCAGTACTTC. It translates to CASRGTYEQYF.